What follows are 17 T cell receptor beta chains derived from one specimen sequenced in a study of cytomegalovirus exposure and HLA in healthy donors. The PCR ran on 60 Vbeta and 13 Jbeta primers. Using immunoSEQ multiplex PCR, the repertoire was profiled, and TCRdb retains in-frame clones only, with some absent. The top ten clones hold around 4.4% of a sample with 140,000 or so clones, about four fifths of them seen once. The material sequenced was PBMCs. The receptors stem from a man aged 35-49 years in good health and CMV-seronegative.

The chain has TRBV7-3 and TRBJ2-2; 9 bases line up with TRBD2. The CDR3 sequence is 15 residues long. In germline, CDR1 is SGHTA, CDR2 FQGTGA. J gave up 1 base and V 6 bases, and 3 bases lay outside the gene matches. CDR3 in DNA: TGTGCCAGCAGTTTAGCGGGGGTGAACACCGGGGAGCTGTTTTTT. As protein: CASSLAGVNTGELFF.

The chain combines TRBV6-5 with TRBJ2-5; no definite D call. The end of the DNA fits TRBJ2-7 better, so the J call may be wrong. CDR3 length: 13 residues. CDR1 is MNHEY, CDR2 SVGAGI, per germline. CDR3 sequence: CASSSLGSYEQYF. The CDR3 bases are TGTGCCAGCAGTTCCCTGGGCTCCTACGAGCAGTACTTC.

The V and J genes are TRBV28 and TRBJ2-7, with TRBD1 identical over 10 bases. Trimming took 3 bases from V and 6 from J; bases not matched to a gene: 14. Germline CDR1 and CDR2: MDHEN and SYDVKM. The CDR3 consists of 17 residues. The CDR3 region has the DNA TGTGCCAGCAGTTTTCCCCTCTTAGGGACAGGGGCTGCCGAGCAGTACTTC. Protein product: CASSFPLLGTGAAEQYF.

This clone was detected only a few times. This chain links TRBV4-1 with TRBJ1-1; 8 bases map to TRBD1. V gave up 5 bases and J gave up 4 bases; unmatched junction bases: 15. CDR3 length equals 17 residues. From germline, CDR1 is MGHRA and CDR2 YSYEKL. CDR3 DNA sequence: TGCGCCAGCAGCAAAGTCATACCAGGGGGCGCGGGCACTGAAGCTTTCTTT. This translates into CASSKVIPGGAGTEAFF.

This clone was detected many times. The chain carries TRBV27 and TRBJ1-2; 9 positions agree with TRBD1. The germline V gene has CDR1 MNHEY and CDR2 SMNVEV (reference sequence). Trimming cost V 5 bases and J 7 bases; bases outside gene matches: 8. The CDR3 contains 14 residues. This CDR3 reads CASSGRDRDFGYTF. The DNA for the CDR3 is TGTGCCAGCAGTGGCCGGGACAGGGATTTTGGCTACACCTTC.

The gene calls are TRBV5-6 and TRBJ2-4; 8 nucleotides align to TRBD2. Germline V gene data show CDR1 as SGHDT and CDR2 as YYEEEE. The CDR3 totals 16 residues. The J segment lost 0 bases and the V segment lost 1 base, leaving 3 bases of the junction unmatched. The CDR3 here is CASSLFSGEAKNIQYF. CDR3 DNA: TGTGCCAGCAGCTTGTTTAGCGGGGAAGCCAAAAACATTCAGTACTTC.

The rearrangement uses TRBV5-4 and TRBJ1-2; maybe TRBD1 (6 bases). CDR1 and CDR2 from the germline V gene are SGHNT and YYREEE (reference sequence). The CDR3 loop spans 15 amino acids. The V end lost 6 bases, the J end lost 11 bases, and 26 bases lay between the germline ends. DNA for the CDR3: TGTGCCAGCACCGCCCGGACAGCCCCTCCTATGCGATACACCTTC. Translated, it gives CASTARTAPPMRYTF.

The rearrangement joins TRBV7-6 to TRBJ2-5; tentatively, D is TRBD1 (5 bases). TRBJ2-7 explains the end of the DNA better; the J call may be wrong. CDR3 length: 13 amino acids. The germline V gene encodes CDR1 SGHVS and CDR2 FNYEAQ. Here the CDR3 DNA reads TGTGCCAGCAGCCTATCAGGGTCCTACGAGCAGTACTTC. It translates to CASSLSGSYEQYF.

The chain recombines TRBV14 with TRBJ2-5; 7 nucleotides match TRBD2. Per germline, CDR1 SGHDN and CDR2 FVKESK. V shed 3 bases, J shed 1 base, and the junction held 8 bases outside the gene matches. The CDR3 has 16 amino acids. The CDR3 region is CASSHGRGNIQETQYF. CDR3 nucleotides: TGTGCCAGCAGCCACGGGCGGGGGAACATCCAAGAGACCCAGTACTTC. Supplemented by reference TRBV14 and TRBJ2-5, the full variable domain reads EAGVTQFPSHSVIEKGQTVTLRCDPISGHDNLYWYRRVMGKEIKFLLHFVKESKQDESGMPNNRFLAERTGGTYSTLKVQPAELEDSGVYFCASSHGRGNIQETQYFGPGTRLLVL.

This sequence joins TRBV19 and TRBJ2-7, with D possibly matching TRBD1 (5 bases). Germline-derived CDR1 and CDR2 are LNHDA and SQIVND (reference sequence). The CDR3 loop spans 12 amino acids. The ends were cut back, 4 bases at V and 7 bases at J, with 11 bases in the middle. This CDR3 is CASSSVTGEQYF. The CDR3 DNA reads as TGTGCCAGTAGTAGCGTAACAGGAGAGCAGTACTTC.

V is TRBV30 and J is TRBJ2-3; D remains unclear. The CDR3 contains 14 residues. Germline V gene lookup returns CDR1 GTSNPN and CDR2 SVGIG (reference sequence). Trimming pared 3 bases from V and 1 base from J, leaving 11 bases between. The CDR3 DNA sequence: TGTGCCTGGAGCCCCGGCCAGGGCACAGATACGCAGTATTTT. Protein: CAWSPGQGTDTQYF.

This sequence joins TRBV5-1 and TRBJ2-2; D remains ambiguous. The CDR3 is 13 amino acids. The germline V gene encodes CDR1 SGHRS and CDR2 YFSETQ. The germline V and J ends were trimmed by 3 bases and 7 bases, with 10 bases remaining between them. In DNA, the CDR3 is TGCGCCAGCAGCTCCGAGGTTAGCGGGGAGCTGTTTTTT. Its translation is CASSSEVSGELFF.

This clone was found once. CDR3 in amino acids: CASSESGGPSNYGYTF. Written as DNA, the CDR3 is TGTGCCAGCAGTGAATCCGGGGGACCAAGTAACTATGGCTACACCTTC. The chain carries TRBV6-1 and TRBJ1-2; D is perhaps TRBD1 (5 bases). This CDR3 spans 16 amino acids. Between the trimmed V and J ends, which lost 2 bases and 1 base, there was a span of 14 bases. Germline CDR1 is MNHNS and CDR2 is SASEGT.

The count of this clone is one. V usage is TRBV19 and J usage is TRBJ1-5, with D tentatively TRBD1 (5 bases). Germline CDR1 reads LNHDA; CDR2 reads SQIVND (reference sequence). This CDR3 has 14 amino acids. V was shortened by 7 bases and J by 3 bases, with 13 bases between the two germline ends. CDR3 sequence reads: CASKTGQINQPQHF. The CDR3, as DNA: TGTGCCAGTAAAACTGGACAAATCAATCAGCCCCAGCATTTT.

The CDR3 DNA reads as TGTGCCTGGAGCCTTCGACAGGGCGGTGGAAACACCATATATTTT. It yields the protein CAWSLRQGGGNTIYF. This chain uses TRBV30 with TRBJ1-3; TRBD1 aligns across 7 bases. The CDR3 loop spans 15 amino acids. V lost 3 bases and J lost 3; bases outside the gene matches: 8. CDR1 and CDR2 (germline): GTSNPN, SVGIG (reference sequence).

V gene TRBV27 combines with J gene TRBJ1-1; weak D call: TRBD1 (6 bases). Germline V gene lookup returns CDR1 MNHEY and CDR2 SMNVEV (reference sequence). The CDR3 extends over 13 amino acids. Trimming removed 3 bases from V and 3 bases from J, with 8 bases in between. The chain's CDR3 is CASSFQGHTEAFF. As DNA, the CDR3 is TGTGCCAGCAGTTTCCAGGGGCACACTGAAGCTTTCTTT.

This clone appeared once. The V and J genes are TRBV5-4 and TRBJ2-2, with a possible D match to TRBD1 (6 bases). Trimming removed 7 bases from V and 6 bases from J, with 13 bases in between. Germline CDR1 reads SGHNT; CDR2 reads YYREEE (reference sequence). This CDR3 has 13 residues. The CDR3 DNA reads TGTGCCAGCGGTGTTCAGGGGTCCGGGGAGCTGTTTTTT. The encoded protein is CASGVQGSGELFF.